Sequencing of this T cell receptor (beta chain) was carried out in a study of cytomegalovirus exposure and HLA in healthy donors. PCR primers comprised 60 Vbeta and 13 Jbeta primers. The repertoire was sequenced with immunoSEQ multiplex PCR; TCRdb's copy has only in-frame clones and lacks some. The sample has about 98,000 clones, around 67% seen once. V was pared by 0 bases and J by 5 bases, with 12 bases of the junction left unmatched. Germline CDR1 LGHNA, CDR2 YSLEER. The CDR3 spans 18 residues. The rearrangement links TRBV4-3 to TRBJ2-5; 10 bases agree with TRBD1. What was sequenced was PBMCs. The source of this sequence is a man aged 50-59 years in good health and CMV-seronegative. The CDR3 protein is CASSQEWLWTGGRETQYF. The CDR3 DNA sequence: TGCGCCAGCAGCCAAGAATGGCTCTGGACAGGGGGTCGGGAGACCCAGTACTTC.